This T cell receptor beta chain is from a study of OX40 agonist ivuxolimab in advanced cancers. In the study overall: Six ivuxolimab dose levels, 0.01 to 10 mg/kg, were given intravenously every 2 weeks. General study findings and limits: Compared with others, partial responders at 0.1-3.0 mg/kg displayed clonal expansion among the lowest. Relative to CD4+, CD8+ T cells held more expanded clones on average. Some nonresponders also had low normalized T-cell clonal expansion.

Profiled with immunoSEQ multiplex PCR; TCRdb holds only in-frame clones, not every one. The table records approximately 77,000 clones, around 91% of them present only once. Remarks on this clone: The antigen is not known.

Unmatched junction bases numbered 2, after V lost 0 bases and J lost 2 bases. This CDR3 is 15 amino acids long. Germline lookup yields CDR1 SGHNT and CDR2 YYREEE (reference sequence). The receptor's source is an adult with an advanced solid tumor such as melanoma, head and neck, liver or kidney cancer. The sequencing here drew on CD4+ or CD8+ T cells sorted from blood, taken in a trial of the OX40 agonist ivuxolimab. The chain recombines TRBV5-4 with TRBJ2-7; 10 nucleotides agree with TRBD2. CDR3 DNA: TGTGCCAGCAGCTTGGAGAGCGGGAGGGCCTACGAGCAGTACTTC. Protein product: CASSLESGRAYEQYF.